These 25 T cell receptor beta chains were all obtained from the same sample, sequenced in a study of CD8+ T cells in alopecia areata. Sequencing used cDNA as its template, made by extracting RNA and reverse transcribing it. Measured with immunoSEQ multiplex PCR; TCRdb has only the in-frame clones, and not every one. Seen here are about 210,000 clones, approximately 38% observed once, and the top ten hold 0.48%. The treatment denotes: oral pan-JAK inhibitor, 5-10 mg twice daily. Source: CD4+ T cells sorted from blood, taken at roughly week 30, from a patient treated with tofacitinib. These receptors all stem from a human donor with alopecia areata.

J is TRBJ1-6 and V is TRBV15, with 9 bases fitting TRBD1. CDR3 length: 14 amino acids. V dropped 3 bases and J dropped 7; count of bases not matched to a gene: 1. From germline, CDR1 is LNHNV and CDR2 YYDKDF (reference sequence). CDR3 sequence (DNA): TGTGCCACCAGCAGGGGGACAGGGAATTCACCCCTCCACTTT. It encodes CATSRGTGNSPLHF.

In its sample, this clone was seen a few times. The chain carries TRBV29-1 and TRBJ1-6; no reliable D call. V was clipped by 7 bases and J by 1 base, with 8 bases between them. This CDR3 comprises 13 residues. Per the germline V gene, CDR1 is SQVTM and CDR2 is ANQGSEA. The CDR3 reads CSGRESYNSPLHF. Written as DNA, the CDR3 is TGCAGCGGAAGGGAGTCCTATAATTCACCCCTCCACTTT.

The V call is TRBV7-9, the J call TRBJ1-1; D is undetermined. Trimming removed 1 base at V and 6 bases at J, with 12 bases between. The germline CDR1 and CDR2 sequences are SEHNR and FQNEAQ (reference sequence). The CDR3 is 14 amino acids. The CDR3 protein is CASSLEVRPPEAFF. In DNA, the CDR3 is TGTGCCAGCAGCTTAGAGGTTCGACCACCTGAAGCTTTCTTT.

The J gene is TRBJ2-1, the V gene TRBV2; perhaps TRBD2 as D (6 bases). The V gene's germline CDR1 is SNHLY and CDR2 FYNNEI. The CDR3 extends over 15 amino acids. V lost 4 bases to trimming and J lost 15 bases, with 25 bases between them. CDR3 protein: CASSVEERRGRGTFF. CDR3 nucleotides: TGTGCCAGCAGTGTTGAGGAACGGAGGGGTCGGGGTACGTTCTTC.

This chain links TRBV5-1 with TRBJ2-1, with 8 bases matching TRBD1. The trim removed 3 bases at V and 8 bases at J, leaving 16 bases unmatched. The CDR3 is 17 residues long. Germline CDR1 and CDR2: SGHRS and YFSETQ. CDR3 in DNA: TGCGCCAGCAGCTCCCCGACAGGGGCGTTATCAAGAGATGAGCAGTTCTTC. It is translated as CASSSPTGALSRDEQFF.

Only a few counts were recorded for this clone. The same CDR3 is also encoded by other DNA sequences in this sample. This chain connects TRBV6-6 to TRBJ2-2; D is possibly TRBD1 or TRBD2 (5 bases each). This CDR3 region has 15 residues. Per the germline V gene, CDR1 is MNHNY and CDR2 is SVGAGI (reference sequence). V lost 5 bases and J lost 1, with 11 bases in between. CDR3 bases: TGTGCCAGCAGTCCGGGGCAGGGGAACACCGGGGAGCTGTTTTTT. Translation gives CASSPGQGNTGELFF.

This chain links TRBV29-1 with TRBJ1-2, with D possibly being TRBD1 (5 bases). Germline CDR1 is SQVTM and CDR2 is ANQGSEA. The V end was cut by 4 bases, the J end by 6 bases, with 18 bases between. The CDR3 runs 14 residues. CDR3 sequence: CSVGGLRRGHGYTF. CDR3 DNA: TGCAGCGTTGGAGGGCTTCGAAGGGGTCATGGCTACACCTTC.

V is TRBV18 and J is TRBJ2-5; D ambiguous. V was cut by 0 bases and J by 0 bases, with 14 bases left in between. This CDR3 region has 17 residues. Germline V lookup: CDR1 KGHSH, CDR2 LQKENI. The CDR3 DNA is TGTGCCAGCTCACCACCCCCTGGCCAAAGGGACCAAGAGACCCAGTACTTC. It is translated as CASSPPPGQRDQETQYF.

In its sample, this clone was seen a few times. The rearrangement uses TRBV7-9 and TRBJ1-5; possibly TRBD1 for D (5 bases). V dropped 5 bases and J dropped 8 bases, with 13 bases sitting between them. The CDR3 extends over 13 amino acids. Looked up from germline, CDR1 is SEHNR and CDR2 is FQNEAQ (reference sequence). CDR3 amino acids: CASSRQTAEPQHF. In DNA, the CDR3 is TGTGCCAGCAGCCGCCAGACAGCGGAGCCCCAGCATTTT.

DNA for the CDR3: TGTGCCAGCAGCTTAGTCCCTAGGGGCACTGAAGCTTTCTTT. Translation gives CASSLVPRGTEAFF. J is TRBJ1-1 and V is TRBV11-2; a possible D gene is TRBD1 (5 bases). This CDR3 has 14 residues. V lost 1 base, J lost 4 bases, and 10 bases lay in between. CDR1 and CDR2 (germline): SGHAT, FQNNGV.

This clone was seen a handful of times. This rearrangement joins TRBV5-1 to TRBJ1-1; the match to TRBD1 covers 9 bases. The CDR3 is made up of 14 amino acids. V shed 1 base, J shed 10 bases, and the junction held 8 bases outside the gene matches. Germline V gene data show CDR1 as SGHRS and CDR2 as YFSETQ. The CDR3 bases are TGCGCCAGCAGCTTGAAAACAGGGGGCCGTACAGCTTTCTTT. It codes for CASSLKTGGRTAFF.

This clone was seen more than once but under ten times. The rearrangement uses TRBV5-1 and TRBJ2-7; D perhaps matches TRBD2 (7 bases). Germline CDR1 is SGHRS and CDR2 is YFSETQ. Trimming took off 5 bases at V and 2 bases at J, with 11 bases between the two ends. This CDR3 has 13 amino acids. CDR3 in DNA: TGCGCCAGCAGTGGGGAGGGGGCCTACGAGCAGTACTTC. Its protein product is CASSGEGAYEQYF.

This CDR3 reads CASSLVQGLPYEQYF. The CDR3 region has the DNA TGTGCCAGCAGCTTAGTCCAGGGCCTACCCTACGAGCAGTACTTC. The chain uses TRBV7-9 and TRBJ2-7; a weak D match, TRBD1 (5 bases). There are 15 residues in the CDR3. Per germline, CDR1 SEHNR and CDR2 FQNEAQ (reference sequence). V lost 1 base and J lost 2, with 12 bases in between. The variable domain in full, with the rest retrieved from reference TRBV7-9 and TRBJ2-7, is DTGVSQNPRHKITKRGQNVTFRCDPISEHNRLYWYRQTLGQGPEFLTYFQNEAQLEKSRLLSDRFSAERPKGSFSTLEIQRTEQGDSAMYLCASSLVQGLPYEQYFGPGTRLTVT.

This chain uses TRBV29-1 with TRBJ2-2; D unclear. Trimming cost V 6 bases and J 6 bases, with 11 bases left between them. This CDR3 has 12 amino acids. The germline V gene has CDR1 SQVTM and CDR2 ANQGSEA. For the CDR3, the DNA is TGCAGCGTCGATACCGGGCCCGGGGAGCTGTTTTTT. Protein: CSVDTGPGELFF.

This clone was counted only a few times. The chain couples TRBV29-1 to TRBJ2-7; D is unclear. Germline V gives CDR1 SQVTM, CDR2 ANQGSEA. The V gene lost 3 bases and the J gene lost 5 bases, with 11 bases spanning the gap. CDR3 length equals 12 residues. The CDR3 DNA reads as TGCAGCGTTGACTCGCCCCAGAACGAGCAGTACTTC. It specifies CSVDSPQNEQYF.

This clone was seen more than once but under ten times. This rearrangement joins TRBV5-1 to TRBJ2-1; TRBD2 aligns across 9 bases. Germline CDR1 and CDR2: SGHRS and YFSETQ. This CDR3 has 15 amino acids. The J segment lost 8 bases and the V segment lost 4 bases, leaving 10 bases of the junction unmatched. The CDR3: CASSTPSGVTDEQFF. CDR3 bases: TGCGCCAGCAGCACCCCTAGCGGGGTCACCGATGAGCAGTTCTTC.

As for this clone: Other DNA sequences of this sample code for an identical CDR3. The chain recombines TRBV30 with TRBJ2-7, with D perhaps assigned TRBD1 or TRBD2 (6 bases each). The CDR3 has 14 residues. Looked up from germline, CDR1 is GTSNPN and CDR2 is SVGIG (reference sequence). The V end lost 0 bases, the J end lost 0 bases, and 9 bases lay between the germline ends. The CDR3, as DNA: TGTGCCTGGAGTGTTGGGGGGCCCTCCTACGAGCAGTACTTC. Its translation: CAWSVGGPSYEQYF.

This clone occurred many times. The chain carries TRBV7-8 and TRBJ1-3; 9 bases map to TRBD1. V trimming: 5 bases; J trimming: 7 bases; junction bases outside the gene matches: 3. Germline lookup yields CDR1 SGHVS and CDR2 FQNEAQ. CDR3 size: 13 residues. The CDR3 DNA reads TGTGCCAGCAGCGGGGGACAGGGCAACACCATATATTTT. Its protein is CASSGGQGNTIYF.

For the CDR3, the DNA is TGCAGCATTTATGGGCCGGAGGGATATGGCTACACCTTC. Its protein product is CSIYGPEGYGYTF. This chain uses TRBV29-1 with TRBJ1-2; D gene uncertain. Trimming removed 8 bases at V and 5 bases at J, with 18 bases between. This CDR3 contains 13 residues. Germline V gene sequence: CDR1 SQVTM, CDR2 ANQGSEA.

This clone came up a few times. The chain carries TRBV27 and TRBJ2-7; D is possibly TRBD2 (6 bases). Germline CDR1 and CDR2: MNHEY and SMNVEV (reference sequence). CDR3 length: 13 residues. Trimming shortened V by 3 bases and J by 2 bases, and 8 bases separated the two germline ends. CDR3 sequence (DNA): TGTGCCAGCAGTTTGTCGGGGGCCTACGAGCAGTACTTC. Translating gives CASSLSGAYEQYF.

This clone was seen only a few times. The chain recombines TRBV11-3 with TRBJ2-7; the match to TRBD2 covers 7 bases. Germline CDR1 reads SGHNT; CDR2 reads YENEEA. CDR3 length equals 16 residues. Unmatched junction bases numbered 17, after V lost 5 bases and J lost 7 bases. The DNA for the CDR3 is TGTGCCAGCAGCCCGGTTGGGAGGAGACTAGCACCAGAGCAGTACTTC. It translates to CASSPVGRRLAPEQYF.

V gene TRBV30 combines with J gene TRBJ1-6; the D is unclear. V shed 0 bases and J shed 7 bases, with 7 bases lying between them. The V gene's germline CDR1 is GTSNPN and CDR2 SVGIG (reference sequence). The CDR3 spans 13 residues. The CDR3 is CAWSVQTNSPLHF. Here the CDR3 DNA reads TGTGCCTGGAGTGTACAGACGAATTCACCCCTCCACTTT.

In nucleotides, the CDR3 is TGTGCCTGGAGTCTATGGGCAGGAAACTATGGCTACACCTTC. It specifies CAWSLWAGNYGYTF. The chain couples TRBV30 to TRBJ1-2; D uncertain. V lost 2 bases and J 2 bases, leaving 12 bases between the germline ends. There are 14 residues in the CDR3. Per the germline V gene, CDR1 is GTSNPN and CDR2 is SVGIG (reference sequence).

The chain links TRBV11-2 to TRBJ2-7; tentative D call: TRBD2 (5 bases). With 1 base removed from V and 6 bases from J, the gap between germline ends came to 7 bases. There are 12 residues in the CDR3. Looked up from germline, CDR1 is SGHAT and CDR2 is FQNNGV. In nucleotides, the CDR3 is TGTGCCAGCAGCTTAGTAGCGATCGAGCAGTACTTC. Amino acids: CASSLVAIEQYF.

This chain joins TRBV5-1 and TRBJ1-4; 9 positions match TRBD1. The CDR3 consists of 15 residues. V was clipped by 4 bases and J by 5 bases; unmatched bases: 6. From germline, CDR1 is SGHRS and CDR2 YFSETQ. The CDR3 sequence is CASSTPGQGNEKLFF. The CDR3 bases are TGCGCCAGCAGCACCCCGGGACAGGGAAATGAAAAACTGTTTTTT. Full variable domain (outside the CDR3, taken from reference TRBV5-1 and TRBJ1-4): KAGVTQTPRYLIKTRGQQVTLSCSPISGHRSVSWYQQTPGQGLQFLFEYFSETQRNKGNFPGRFSGRQFSNSRSEMNVSTLELGDSALYLCASSTPGQGNEKLFFGSGTQLSVL.